Following are 4 T cell receptor beta chains from one sample sequenced in a study of shared clonotypes between healthy human individuals. Terminally differentiated effector memory CD45RA+ cells were left out of the naive CD8 fraction, which was CD45RO-negative and positively selected for CCR7. Clones were sequenced by immunoSEQ multiplex PCR, and TCRdb holds only the in-frame ones, with some missing. The table records over 750,000 clones, about 97% of them present only once. Sequenced sample: naive CD8+ T cells sorted from blood. Every receptor here comes from a man aged 30-40 years in good health.

This CDR3 reads CASSFFMTGGGNGYTF. The CDR3 DNA sequence: TGTGCCAGCAGTTTTTTTATGACAGGGGGCGGCAATGGCTACACCTTC. The chain carries TRBV28 and TRBJ1-2; 10 nucleotides line up with TRBD1. This CDR3 is 16 amino acids long. Per germline, CDR1 MDHEN and CDR2 SYDVKM. The ends lost 3 bases at V and 6 bases at J; junction bases unmatched: 10.

Note on this clone: The sample carries other DNA sequences with the same CDR3. CDR3 sequence (DNA): TGCAGCGTTGAAGAAGAAACTGACTATGGCTACACCTTC. Its protein product is CSVEEETDYGYTF. V usage is TRBV29-1 and J usage is TRBJ1-2; no reliable D call. There are 13 residues in the CDR3. Trimming cost V 0 bases and J 3 bases, with 8 bases left between them. CDR1 and CDR2 from the germline V gene are SQVTM and ANQGSEA.

The chain joins TRBV5-4 to TRBJ2-7; TRBD1 aligns across 8 bases. Trimming cost V 7 bases and J 4 bases; bases outside gene matches: 4. CDR1 and CDR2 (germline): SGHNT, YYREEE (reference sequence). The CDR3 spans 12 residues. CDR3 in DNA: TGTGCCAGCCGGGACAGGTCTTACGAGCAGTACTTC. Translation: CASRDRSYEQYF.

The genes are TRBV6-6 and TRBJ2-1; 7 bases line up with TRBD1. This CDR3 contains 15 residues. V lost 8 bases, J lost 7 bases, and 14 bases stayed unmatched. Germline V gives CDR1 MNHNY, CDR2 SVGAGI (reference sequence). In nucleotides, the CDR3 is TGTGCCAGCCTCGAGGGGGCAGCCCTAGGTAATGAGCAGTTCTTC. As protein: CASLEGAALGNEQFF.